This TCR beta chain emerged from a study of blood T cell repertoires in COVID-19. Repertoires were generated with immunoSEQ multiplex PCR, while TCRdb's copy carries only in-frame clones and drops some. The sample lists fewer than 200,000 clones, 88% occurring once. The V end lost 1 base, the J end lost 7 bases, and 14 bases lay between the germline ends. Germline CDR1 LGHDT, CDR2 YNNKEL (reference sequence). This CDR3 has 15 amino acids. The origin of this receptor is a young woman who had recovered from COVID-19. The chain joins TRBV3-1 (or the pseudogene TRBV3-2) to TRBJ1-5, with unresolved D. Source material: PBMCs or T cells enriched from blood (not recorded which). In DNA, the CDR3 is TGTGCCAGCAGCCAAGGAAAGGTAGGCGGGCAGCCCCAGCATTTT. Its translation is CASSQGKVGGQPQHF.